The 15 T cell receptor beta chains listed next were all sequenced from one sample in a study of breast tumors, draining lymph nodes, adjacent tissues (dated by TCRdb to 2015 to 2016). Library preparation employed multiplex PCR. The run used an Illumina HiSeq 2000. TCRdb took the public reads, trimmed them with fastp at Q25, ran MiXCR for clone calling and kept in-frame beta chains. Identical CDR3 protein sequences are pooled into one entry, listed with their most common genes and DNA. The table for this sample lists approximately 7,600 distinct CDR3 sequences; under 85% of them were counted only once. The top ten clones comprise under 45% of the sample. The material sequenced was tumor-adjacent breast tissue. Source of these receptors: a female donor with breast cancer. Some clones in this sample may be carry-over from other donors' samples.

The chain has TRBV7-8 and TRBJ1-3, with no clear D. Germline values: CDR1 SGHVS, CDR2 FQNEAQ. Trimming shortened V by 5 bases and J by 0 bases, and 17 bases separated the two germline ends. The CDR3 has 17 amino acids. DNA for the CDR3: TGTGCCAGCAGCCTCGCCACCGGGCCTCGCTCTGGAAACACCATATATTTT. Protein sequence: CASSLATGPRSGNTIYF.

The chain couples TRBV7-2 to TRBJ2-3; 9 nucleotides agree with TRBD1. The junction had 4 bases not matched to a gene; V was cut back by 3 bases and J by 6 bases. The CDR3 has 14 residues. The germline V gene encodes CDR1 SGHTA and CDR2 FQGNSA. The CDR3 coding sequence is TGTGCCAGCAGCTTGTTTGGACAGGGGGATACGCAGTATTTT. Translated: CASSLFGQGDTQYF.

CDR3 residues: CAITAQGSYNEQFF. For the CDR3, the DNA is TGTGCCATCACGGCACAGGGATCCTACAATGAGCAGTTCTTC. The V call is TRBV10-3, the J call TRBJ2-1; D perhaps matches TRBD1 (6 bases). Trimming pared 7 bases from V and 1 base from J, leaving 11 bases between. CDR3 length: 14 residues. Germline V gene data show CDR1 as ENHRY and CDR2 as SYGVKD.

The chain couples TRBV4-2 to TRBJ1-3, with D maybe TRBD1 (5 bases). Germline lookup yields CDR1 LGHNA and CDR2 YNFKEQ. The CDR3 is 15 residues long. Trimming stripped 6 bases from V and 3 bases from J, with 15 bases between. For the CDR3, the DNA is TGTGCCAGCAGTATAGGACGGGGCAGTGGAAACACCATATATTTT. Translation: CASSIGRGSGNTIYF.

By sample share, this clonotype is medium-sized (0.01 to 0.1%). The J gene is TRBJ2-7, the V gene TRBV7-9; D is perhaps TRBD1 or TRBD2 (6 bases each). This CDR3 contains 13 residues. Germline V gives CDR1 SEHNR, CDR2 FQNEAQ (reference sequence). V was clipped by 7 bases and J by 0 bases, with 10 bases between them. The CDR3 nucleotides read TGTGCCAGCACCGGGGGCAGCTCCTACGAGCAGTACTTC. Translated, it gives CASTGGSSYEQYF.

By share of the sample, this clonotype is medium-sized. The gene calls are TRBV20-1 and TRBJ2-2, with D uncertain. V was cut by 1 base and J by 3 bases, with 12 bases left in between. CDR3 size: 15 residues. The germline V gene encodes CDR1 DFQATT and CDR2 SNEGSKA (reference sequence). The chain's CDR3 is CSARANLRDTGELFF. The CDR3, as DNA: TGCAGTGCTAGAGCTAACCTTCGGGACACCGGGGAGCTGTTTTTT.

This clonotype is classed as medium-sized (0.01 to 0.1%). The genes are TRBV6-1 and TRBJ2-7; 10 bases match TRBD2. Germline trimming cut 4 bases from V and 2 bases from J; bases unmatched to any gene: 8. There are 16 residues in the CDR3. The germline V gene encodes CDR1 MNHNS and CDR2 SASEGT. CDR3 sequence (DNA): TGTGCCAGCAGTGGATTAACTAGCGGGAAGCCCTACGAGCAGTACTTC. It is translated as CASSGLTSGKPYEQYF.

The chain links TRBV15 to TRBJ2-5; 7 positions agree with TRBD1. Trimming took 0 bases from V and 2 from J; bases not matched to a gene: 3. The CDR3 has 15 amino acids. Per the germline V gene, CDR1 is LNHNV and CDR2 is YYDKDF (reference sequence). The CDR3 DNA reads TGTGCCACCAGCAGAGAAACGACAGGGCAAGAGACCCAGTACTTC. Amino acids: CATSRETTGQETQYF.

The chain couples TRBV2 to TRBJ2-7; 8 nucleotides agree with TRBD2. Per germline, CDR1 SNHLY and CDR2 FYNNEI. The V segment lost 6 bases and the J segment 2 bases; nucleotides outside the gene matches: 3. There are 13 residues in the CDR3. CDR3 residues: CASRAGETYEQYF. CDR3 nucleotide sequence: TGTGCCAGCAGAGCGGGAGAGACCTACGAGCAGTACTTC. The complete variable domain, with remaining parts taken from reference TRBV2 and TRBJ2-7, reads EPEVTQTPSHQVTQMGQEVILRCVPISNHLYFYWYRQILGQKVEFLVSFYNNEISEKSEIFDDQFSVERPDGSNFTLKIRSTKLEDSAMYFCASRAGETYEQYFGPGTRLTVT.

The chain carries TRBV7-9 and TRBJ2-3; D not resolved. Trimming removed 5 bases from V and 4 bases from J, with 10 bases in between. The CDR3 spans 13 residues. CDR1 is SEHNR, CDR2 FQNEAQ, per germline (reference sequence). CDR3 sequence: CASSTHPADTQYF. CDR3 DNA: TGTGCCAGCAGCACACATCCCGCAGATACGCAGTATTTT.

By share of the sample, this clonotype is large. The chain links TRBV12-3 or TRBV12-4 to TRBJ2-3, with D unclear. V was shortened by 3 bases and J by 6 bases, with 4 bases between the two germline ends. This CDR3 has 11 amino acids. DNA of the CDR3: TGTGCCAGCAGTTTCTCCGATACGCAGTATTTT. Amino acids: CASSFSDTQYF.

The V gene is TRBV5-1, the J gene TRBJ2-7; D uncertain. V dropped 4 bases and J dropped 0 bases, with 17 bases sitting between them. The CDR3 is made up of 16 amino acids. The germline gives CDR1 SGHRS, CDR2 YFSETQ. As DNA, the CDR3 is TGCGCCAGCAGCCATAGAATAGCAGGTAACTCCTACGAGCAGTACGTC. Translation gives CASSHRIAGNSYEQYV.

The chain combines TRBV5-1 with TRBJ2-1, with D tentatively TRBD2 (5 bases). Germline V CDR1 and CDR2: SGHRS, YFSETQ. The CDR3 extends over 14 amino acids. V lost 3 bases and J 0 bases, leaving 7 bases between the germline ends. The CDR3 DNA follows: TGCGCCAGCAGCTCGGGGAGCTCCTACAATGAGCAGTTCTTC. Encoded protein: CASSSGSSYNEQFF.

The rearrangement joins TRBV5-1 to TRBJ1-6; tentative D call: TRBD1 (6 bases). V was clipped by 5 bases and J by 8 bases, with 20 bases between them. Per the germline V gene, CDR1 is SGHRS and CDR2 is YFSETQ. The CDR3 loop spans 16 amino acids. The CDR3 region has the DNA TGCGCCAGCAGGACGGACGGGGGCGCCCGGTATTCACCCCTCCACTTT. This sequence encodes CASRTDGGARYSPLHF.

This clonotype qualifies as medium-sized. The chain is built from TRBV2 and TRBJ2-1; weak D call: TRBD2 (7 bases). The CDR3 consists of 15 residues. V was cut by 6 bases and J by 2 bases, with 14 bases left in between. The germline V gene has CDR1 SNHLY and CDR2 FYNNEI. The CDR3 sequence: CASRVGGGTYNEQFF. The DNA for the CDR3 is TGTGCCAGCAGGGTAGGGGGGGGGACCTACAATGAGCAGTTCTTC.